This is a list of T cell receptor beta chains from one sample in a study of shared clonotypes between healthy human individuals. Produced via immunoSEQ multiplex PCR; TCRdb's table is partial and in-frame only. This table holds roughly 2.2 million clones, 85% to 95% found once. Input material: naive CD4+ T cells from PBMCs. The receptors come from a man younger than 30 in good health. Some clones in this sample may be carry-over from other donors' samples. Both conserved end residues are part of each CDR3. The D gene is left open where the match is weak. Expanded clones get a size class; other rows say once, few or many, or leave the size out.

J gene | D gene | clone size | V gene | CDR3 DNA | CDR3 protein
TRBJ1-3 | - | - | TRBV7-9 | TGTGCCAGCAGAGCACTCTCTGGAAACACCATATATTTT | CASRALSGNTIYF
TRBJ1-5 | - | - | TRBV30 | TGTGCCTGGAGTTACGACAGTTTACAGCCCCAGCATTTT | CAWSYDSLQPQHF
TRBJ2-1 | - | - | TRBV28 | TGTGCCAGCAGTTTAACGGGCGGTGAGCAGTTCTTC | CASSLTGGEQFF
TRBJ1-3 | - | - | TRBV10-3 | TGTGCCACCCACAACTCCGGGGGCACCATATATTTT | CATHNSGGTIYF
TRBJ1-5 | TRBD1 | - | TRBV28 | TGTGCCAGCAGTTCATCTACAGGGACAGGGGGAAGGCAGCCCCAGCATTTT | CASSSSTGTGGRQPQHF
TRBJ2-3 | TRBD2 | - | TRBV6-1 | TGTGCCAGCAGTACGCCGGGACTAGCGGGTCGAACGCAGTATTTT | CASSTPGLAGRTQYF
TRBJ1-5 | - | - | TRBV6-5 | TGTGCCAGCAGAGAATGGGGGGGAAGCAATCAGCCCCAGCATTTT | CASREWGGSNQPQHF
TRBJ2-7 | TRBD1 | - | TRBV11-1 | TGTGCCAGCAGCCCACACCCAGACCCGACGACAGGGATATACGAGCAGTACTTC | CASSPHPDPTTGIYEQYF
TRBJ2-1 | TRBD2 | - | TRBV4-3 | TGCGCCAGCAGCCAGACCGGCCAAGGACTAGCAGGTATCAATGAGCAGTTCTTC | CASSQTGQGLAGINEQFF
TRBJ2-3 | - | - | TRBV5-1 | TGCGCCAGCAGCTTGGCGGGCCTCTCGTTATTCACAGATACGCAGTATTTT | CASSLAGLSLFTDTQYF
TRBJ2-7 | TRBD1 | - | TRBV6-6 | TGTGCCATCGGAGAACAGGGGGTGCGCTACGAGCAGTACTTC | CAIGEQGVRYEQYF
TRBJ1-4 | TRBD1 | - | TRBV6-1 | TGTGCCAGCAGTGATCGTGCGGGACAGGGTTTCGGAAAACTGTTTTTT | CASSDRAGQGFGKLFF
TRBJ2-7 | - | - | TRBV13 | TGTGCCAGCAGCCCAGGGGGGAGCGGGTACTACGAGCAGTACTTC | CASSPGGSGYYEQYF
TRBJ1-2 | - | - | TRBV7-9 | TGTGCCAGCAGCCGGCCGACGGGTGGCTACACCTTC | CASSRPTGGYTF
TRBJ2-5 | - | once | TRBV2 | TGTGCCAGCAGTGAATATCGGAGGGAGACCCAGTACTTC | CASSEYRRETQYF
TRBJ2-1 | TRBD2 | - | TRBV7-3 | TGTGCCAGCAGCTTAGGGGGCGGGAGGGCCTCCAATGAGCAGTTCTTC | CASSLGGGRASNEQFF
TRBJ2-5 | TRBD1 | - | TRBV28 | TGTGCCAGCACCCGCAACAGGGGCGAGACCCAGTACTTC | CASTRNRGETQYF
TRBJ1-5 | - | - | TRBV7-6 | TGTGCCAGCAGCTTAACCGACGTCCAGCCCCAGCATTTT | CASSLTDVQPQHF
TRBJ2-1 | TRBD2 | - | TRBV5-1 | TGCGCCAGCAGCTTACAACTAGCGGGAGACAATGAGCAGTTCTTC | CASSLQLAGDNEQFF
TRBJ2-7 | TRBD1 | - | TRBV29-1 | TGCAGCGCCTTGGGACAGGGCTACGAGCAGTACTTC | CSALGQGYEQYF
TRBJ2-1 | TRBD2 | - | TRBV7-2 | TGTGCCAGCAGCGACCGAGCGGGAGTCGGCGATGAGCAGTTCTTC | CASSDRAGVGDEQFF
TRBJ2-2 | TRBD2 | - | TRBV5-1 | TGCGCCAGCAGCTTAGGACTAGGGGACACCGGGGAGCTGTTTTTT | CASSLGLGDTGELFF
TRBJ2-7 | - | - | TRBV19 | TGTGCCCCCTGGGGATGGGCCCGATGCTACGAGCAGTACTTC | CAPWGWARCYEQYF
TRBJ1-5 | - | - | TRBV6-1 | TGTGCCAGCAGAGCCCAGGAGAATAGCAATCAGCCCCAGCATTTT | CASRAQENSNQPQHF
TRBJ2-7 | TRBD1 | - | TRBV6-1 | TGTGCCAGCAGTGACGTGGGGACAGGGGTGCGCGAGCAGTACTTC | CASSDVGTGVREQYF
TRBJ1-1 | - | - | TRBV18 | TGTGCCAGCTCACCACCGGGGGGCACTATGAACACTGAAGCTTTCTTT | CASSPPGGTMNTEAFF
TRBJ2-5 | TRBD2 | - | TRBV5-1 | TGCGCCAGCAGCAGGACAAAACTAGCGGGAGAGGGGACCCAGTACTTC | CASSRTKLAGEGTQYF
TRBJ1-3 | - | - | TRBV5-5 | TGTGCCAGCAGCTCGTTGACCGACGGAAACACCATATATTTT | CASSSLTDGNTIYF